Below are 27 T cell receptor beta chains sequenced from a single sample in a study of cytomegalovirus exposure and HLA in healthy donors. Using immunoSEQ multiplex PCR, the repertoire was profiled, and TCRdb retains in-frame clones only, with some absent. The table includes about 200,000 clones, about 79% detected once. The material sequenced was PBMCs. These receptors were obtained from a woman aged 25 to 39 in good health and CMV-seropositive.

The CDR3 here is CSVLQGDYEQYF. DNA of the CDR3: TGCAGCGTTCTGCAGGGGGACTACGAGCAGTACTTC. J is TRBJ2-7 and V is TRBV29-1, with 7 positions matching TRBD1. CDR3 length equals 12 residues. Losses at the gene ends were 5 bases for V and 3 bases for J; bases not matched to a gene: 4. CDR1 is SQVTM, CDR2 ANQGSEA, per germline.

The chain combines TRBV5-1 with TRBJ2-7, with 9 bases that match TRBD2. The CDR3 is made up of 17 amino acids. V trimming: 4 bases; J trimming: 6 bases; junction bases outside the gene matches: 17. The germline gives CDR1 SGHRS, CDR2 YFSETQ. The DNA of the CDR3 is TGCGCCAGCAGCCCGGGGACTAGCTCGGGCCTAGTCCTCGAGCAGTACTTC. The encoded protein is CASSPGTSSGLVLEQYF.

This clone was recorded a few times. The J gene is TRBJ1-2, the V gene TRBV9, with 7 bases identical to TRBD1. The CDR3 covers 11 residues. The V segment lost 2 bases and the J segment 8 bases; nucleotides outside the gene matches: 0. Germline V gene lookup returns CDR1 SGDLS and CDR2 YYNGEE. DNA for the CDR3: TGTGCCAGCAGCGTGGGACAGGGCTACACCTTC. This codes for CASSVGQGYTF.

CDR3 in amino acids: CASSLRGTSGRFVTGELFF. CDR3 coding DNA: TGTGCCAGCAGTCTACGAGGGACTAGCGGGAGGTTCGTCACCGGGGAGCTGTTTTTT. V is TRBV7-8 and J is TRBJ2-2, with 15 bases that match TRBD2. The J segment lost 4 bases and the V segment lost 6 bases, leaving 12 bases of the junction unmatched. The germline gives CDR1 SGHVS, CDR2 FQNEAQ. This CDR3 is built from 19 residues.

The CDR3 DNA reads as TGTGCCAGCAGCGACACAGGGGGCTATGCGCATGAGCAGTTCTTC. Translated: CASSDTGGYAHEQFF. The chain has TRBV9 and TRBJ2-1; 9 bases match TRBD1. The trim removed 3 bases at V and 8 bases at J, leaving 9 bases unmatched. The germline V gene encodes CDR1 SGDLS and CDR2 YYNGEE. CDR3 size: 15 residues. The entire variable domain, with the rest obtained from reference TRBV9 and TRBJ2-1, is as follows: DSGVTQTPKHLITATGQRVTLRCSPRSGDLSVYWYQQSLDQGLQFLIQYYNGEERAKGNILERFSAQQFPDLHSELNLSSLELGDSALYFCASSDTGGYAHEQFFGPGTRLTVL.

This sequence joins TRBV11-3 and TRBJ2-1; a possible D gene is TRBD2 (6 bases). This CDR3 comprises 16 residues. Trimming cost V 5 bases and J 0 bases, with 14 bases left between them. Germline V gene data show CDR1 as SGHNT and CDR2 as YENEEA. CDR3 bases: TGTGCCAGCAGCCCAACTAGCCCGAGCTCCTACAATGAGCAGTTCTTC. Its protein is CASSPTSPSSYNEQFF.

V is TRBV29-1 and J is TRBJ2-5, with D possibly TRBD2 on 5 matching bases. The ends were cut back, 6 bases at V and 0 bases at J, with 14 bases in the middle. Germline CDR1 is SQVTM and CDR2 is ANQGSEA. This CDR3 is 14 amino acids long. In DNA form, the CDR3 reads TGCAGCGTGGCGGGTGGAGTGTACCAAGAGACCCAGTACTTC. It encodes CSVAGGVYQETQYF.

Here the CDR3 reads CASNPETGATDTQYF. The CDR3 DNA reads TGTGCCAGCAATCCGGAAACAGGGGCCACAGATACGCAGTATTTT. The chain uses TRBV27 and TRBJ2-3; 7 bases line up with TRBD1. Trimming took 7 bases from V and 2 from J; bases not matched to a gene: 9. The CDR3 totals 15 residues. From germline, CDR1 is MNHEY and CDR2 SMNVEV (reference sequence).

This clone has a handful of counts. The chain couples TRBV6-6 to TRBJ2-2; no clear D. Germline V gene sequence: CDR1 MNHNY, CDR2 SVGAGI (reference sequence). The V end was cut by 7 bases, the J end by 2 bases, with 5 bases between. CDR3 length equals 12 residues. CDR3 DNA: TGTGCCAGCAAAATAAACACCGGGGAGCTGTTTTTT. Its translation: CASKINTGELFF.

The J gene is TRBJ2-3, the V gene TRBV7-2; weak D call: TRBD1 (6 bases). Germline V gene sequence: CDR1 SGHTA, CDR2 FQGNSA. This CDR3 contains 14 residues. V lost 7 bases to trimming and J lost 4 bases, with 15 bases between them. CDR3 sequence: CASTITRGADTQYF. CDR3 sequence (DNA): TGTGCCAGCACCATAACCAGGGGCGCAGATACGCAGTATTTT.

The genes are TRBV5-1 and TRBJ1-4; D unresolved. V gave up 4 bases and J gave up 2 bases, with 12 bases separating them. The CDR3 has 15 amino acids. Germline V CDR1 and CDR2: SGHRS, YFSETQ. The CDR3 protein is CASSVSLATNEKLFF. The CDR3 DNA reads TGCGCCAGCAGCGTTAGCCTGGCCACTAATGAAAAACTGTTTTTT.

CDR3 sequence reads: CASSSQPGGGQPQHF. CDR3 bases: TGTGCCAGCAGTTCCCAGCCAGGGGGAGGTCAGCCCCAGCATTTT. J is TRBJ1-5 and V is TRBV27, with 7 nucleotides matching TRBD1. Germline V CDR1 and CDR2: MNHEY, SMNVEV (reference sequence). The V segment lost 4 bases and the J segment 6 bases; nucleotides outside the gene matches: 9. The CDR3 is 15 residues long.

In this sample, this clone turned up a few times. The chain has TRBV19 and TRBJ1-5; TRBD1 is a possible D gene (5 bases). The length of the CDR3 is 15 residues. V dropped 3 bases and J dropped 6 bases, with 15 bases sitting between them. Looked up from germline, CDR1 is LNHDA and CDR2 is SQIVND (reference sequence). The CDR3 DNA reads TGTGCCAGTAGTATGGGGGGGGTTGGGATTCAGCCCCAGCATTTT. Amino acids: CASSMGGVGIQPQHF.

This clone was counted between two and nine times. V is TRBV30 and J is TRBJ1-1; unclear D gene. CDR3 length: 13 residues. Germline V lookup: CDR1 GTSNPN, CDR2 SVGIG (reference sequence). V lost 2 bases, J lost 1 base, and 8 bases lay in between. The CDR3, as DNA: TGTGCCTGGAGTTGGGGAGCGAACACTGAAGCTTTCTTT. It encodes CAWSWGANTEAFF.

This clone was observed many times. The V call is TRBV7-2, the J call TRBJ2-7; 9 nucleotides match TRBD2. The V and J ends lost 5 bases and 3 bases, in that order; junction bases with no gene match: 5. Germline V lookup: CDR1 SGHTA, CDR2 FQGNSA. The CDR3 consists of 14 residues. DNA of the CDR3: TGTGCCAGCAGCGCGGTAGCGGGAGTCTACGAGCAGTACTTC. It is translated as CASSAVAGVYEQYF.

This sequence joins TRBV27 and TRBJ1-3, with a possible D match to TRBD1 (6 bases). V was clipped by 5 bases and J by 0 bases, with 11 bases between them. Germline assignment: CDR1 MNHEY and CDR2 SMNVEV (reference sequence). The CDR3 consists of 15 residues. The CDR3 coding sequence is TGTGCCAGCAGTACTACAGGGAGCTCTGGAAACACCATATATTTT. Translation: CASSTTGSSGNTIYF.

V gene TRBV7-9 combines with J gene TRBJ2-3, with 9 bases lining up with TRBD1. Germline lookup yields CDR1 SEHNR and CDR2 FQNEAQ (reference sequence). The CDR3 loop spans 16 amino acids. Germline trimming cut 4 bases from V and 4 bases from J; bases unmatched to any gene: 9. Here the CDR3 DNA reads TGTGCCAGCAGCTCAACTCGGACAGGGGACTCAGATACGCAGTATTTT. Its translation: CASSSTRTGDSDTQYF.

The genes are TRBV6-1 and TRBJ1-1, with TRBD1 identical over 8 bases. Germline assignment: CDR1 MNHNS and CDR2 SASEGT. The junction had 9 bases not matched to a gene; V was cut back by 8 bases and J by 4 bases. CDR3 length: 14 amino acids. The CDR3 nucleotides read TGTGCCAGCCCGAGCCAGGGGGCCGGCACTGAAGCTTTCTTT. This codes for CASPSQGAGTEAFF.

The chain combines TRBV19 with TRBJ2-7, with D perhaps matching TRBD2 (5 bases). The CDR3 totals 11 residues. V gave up 4 bases and J gave up 7 bases, with 8 bases separating them. Germline V CDR1 and CDR2: LNHDA, SQIVND (reference sequence). As DNA, the CDR3 is TGTGCCAGTAGTAATGAGGGAGAGCAGTACTTC. This codes for CASSNEGEQYF.

V usage is TRBV7-9 and J usage is TRBJ1-5; no clear D. CDR1 is SEHNR and CDR2 is FQNEAQ in the germline V gene (reference sequence). This CDR3 has 14 amino acids. Trimming left V 5 bases short and J 3 bases short, with 11 bases between. The CDR3 bases are TGTGCCAGCAGCACGAACTTTCCCAATCAGCCCCAGCATTTT. This codes for CASSTNFPNQPQHF.

The genes are TRBV2 and TRBJ1-4, with TRBD1 identical over 9 bases. V gave up 8 bases and J gave up 5 bases; unmatched junction bases: 6. Germline V lookup: CDR1 SNHLY, CDR2 FYNNEI. The CDR3 consists of 14 residues. As DNA, the CDR3 is TGTGCCAGCGGCCGGGACAGGGTAAATGAAAAACTGTTTTTT. Protein sequence: CASGRDRVNEKLFF.

J is TRBJ2-3 and V is TRBV7-2, with D possibly TRBD1 on 6 matching bases. The CDR3 consists of 14 residues. V lost 3 bases to trimming and J lost 2 bases, with 9 bases between them. Germline assignment: CDR1 SGHTA and CDR2 FQGNSA. This chain's CDR3 is CASSLDRNTDTQYF. Here the CDR3 DNA reads TGTGCCAGCAGCTTGGACAGAAACACAGATACGCAGTATTTT.

The count of this clone is one. The chain carries TRBV30 and TRBJ1-2, with TRBD1 matching over 9 bases. This CDR3 comprises 15 residues. J was trimmed by 2 bases and V by 3 bases; bases with no gene match: 7. Germline V gene sequence: CDR1 GTSNPN, CDR2 SVGIG (reference sequence). CDR3 DNA sequence: TGTGCCTGGAGCGGGCCGGGACAGGGAAACTATGGCTACACCTTC. Translated: CAWSGPGQGNYGYTF. Complete variable domain (other parts from reference TRBV30 and TRBJ1-2): SQTIHQWPATLVQPVGSPLSLECTVEGTSNPNLYWYRQAAGRGLQLLFYSVGIGQISSEVPQNLSASRPQDRQFILSSKKLLLSDSGFYLCAWSGPGQGNYGYTFGSGTRLTVV.

The chain links TRBV6-5 to TRBJ2-1, with D maybe TRBD2 (6 bases). Per germline, CDR1 MNHEY and CDR2 SVGAGI. Trimming cost V 0 bases and J 4 bases, with 13 bases left between them. This CDR3 is 16 amino acids long. The CDR3 DNA sequence: TGTGCCAGCAGTTACTCCCCCGGGGGTGGGTACAATGAGCAGTTCTTC. As protein: CASSYSPGGGYNEQFF.

The chain recombines TRBV11-2 with TRBJ1-5; maybe TRBD1 (6 bases). This CDR3 comprises 15 residues. Per germline, CDR1 SGHAT and CDR2 FQNNGV. V was cut by 1 base and J by 4 bases, with 11 bases left in between. The CDR3 nucleotides read TGTGCCAGCAGCTTAGGTCCAGGGGAGAATCAGCCCCAGCATTTT. This codes for CASSLGPGENQPQHF.

The chain couples TRBV9 to TRBJ1-5, with TRBD1 as a possible D gene (5 bases). The V end was cut by 3 bases, the J end by 3 bases, with 10 bases between. Germline assignment: CDR1 SGDLS and CDR2 YYNGEE. The CDR3 runs 14 residues. The CDR3 DNA sequence: TGTGCCAGCAGCGACGAGACAGACAATCAGCCCCAGCATTTT. Its protein is CASSDETDNQPQHF.

V and J are TRBV11-2 and TRBJ2-2; D is undetermined. Germline CDR1 is SGHAT and CDR2 is FQNNGV. Trimming shortened V by 1 base and J by 2 bases, and 11 bases separated the two germline ends. There are 16 residues in the CDR3. The CDR3 DNA reads TGTGCCAGCAGCTTAGTATCTTTTATAAACACCGGGGAGCTGTTTTTT. It codes for CASSLVSFINTGELFF.